What follows describes a single T cell receptor (beta chain). In the authors' methods: Reference gene primer amplification yielded estimated nucleated cell counts. The protocol was immunoSEQ multiplex PCR, while the TCRdb copy is restricted to in-frame clones and leaves out a portion. From that table come the V and J calls and clone size; the DNA was used to work out D and trimming. The sample carries nearly 250,000 clones, roughly 86% recorded once. The CDR3 is 13 amino acids. Trimming shortened V by 1 base and J by 3 bases, and 6 bases separated the two germline ends. The data are from a study of blood T cell repertoires in COVID-19. Study summary: Acute-phase and convalescent COVID-19 samples originated in the United States, Italy and Spain. From T cells, B-cell-depleted T cells, or PBMCs came the material, which was cDNA or gDNA.

This sequence originates from a woman aged 55-69 years who had recovered from COVID-19. The specimen sequenced was peripheral blood. The V gene is TRBV12-3 or TRBV12-4, the J gene TRBJ1-1; D may be TRBD1 (5 bases). The CDR3 sequence: CASSLEGDTEAFF. CDR3 DNA sequence: TGTGCCAGCAGTTTAGAAGGGGACACTGAAGCTTTCTTT.